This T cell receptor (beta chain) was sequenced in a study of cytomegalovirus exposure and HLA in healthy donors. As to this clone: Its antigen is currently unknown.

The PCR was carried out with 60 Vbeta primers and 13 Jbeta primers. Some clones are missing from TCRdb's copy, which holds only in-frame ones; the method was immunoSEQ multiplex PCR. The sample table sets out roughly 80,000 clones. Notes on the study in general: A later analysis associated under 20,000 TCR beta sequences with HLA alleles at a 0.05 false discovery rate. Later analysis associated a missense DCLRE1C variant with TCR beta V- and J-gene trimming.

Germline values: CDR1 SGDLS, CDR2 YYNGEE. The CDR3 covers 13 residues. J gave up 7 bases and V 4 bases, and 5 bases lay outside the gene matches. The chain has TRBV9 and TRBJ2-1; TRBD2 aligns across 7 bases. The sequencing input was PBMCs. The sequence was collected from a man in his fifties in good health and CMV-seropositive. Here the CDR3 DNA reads TGTGCCAGCAGCCGGGGGGTGTATAATGAGCAGTTCTTC. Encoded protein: CASSRGVYNEQFF.